Included here is one TCR beta chain sequence, with context. No cognate antigen has been identified for it. No qualities accompany the bases; no much larger clone lies one base away. Peripheral blood CD8+ and CD4+ T cells from healthy donors, Susac syndrome patients and multiple sclerosis patients were profiled using high-throughput TCR beta sequencing. The healthy donors served as controls matched for age and sex. Bulk CD8+ and CD4+ T cells were purified by magnetic negative isolation, while CD8+ TEMRA cells were enriched using FACS. Blood was drawn into EDTA tubes, processed within 24 hours, and PBMCs were isolated by density gradient centrifugation. PBMCs intended for TCR sequencing were cryopreserved in liquid nitrogen and were subsequently thawed in a 37 degrees C water bath. Purity of sorted or isolated CD4+, CD8+ and CD8+ TEMRA cells was at least 90%. The sample is drawn from a study of CD8 T cells in Susac syndrome (dated by TCRdb to 2018 to 2020). Context from the whole study: Repertoire sequencing was used to test whether CD8+ T cell activation and differentiation in Susac syndrome was antigen driven. The clonality of the CD8+ T cell repertoire was compared across around twelve healthy donors, roughly 14 Susac syndrome patients and around 15 multiple sclerosis patients. Broad study findings and their caveats: The TCR sequencing and HLA analysis was acknowledged to have included a relatively small number of individuals.

RNA was extracted using the RNeasy kit, and roughly 0.5 to 1 ug of the RNA was reverse transcribed with random hexamers. The immunoSEQ multiplex PCR assay, which covers 54 Vbeta and 13 Jbeta segments, was used to amplify TCR beta CDR3 regions. PCR amplification bias was corrected using a synthetic template baseline for primer optimization and computational correction. The source study handled its data this way. Only productive sequences were kept, with reads annotated to V, D and J genes according to IMGT and analyzed in immunoSEQ Analyzer. Clonality was computed as one minus Shannon entropy normalized by log2 of the number of productive unique sequences. For each patient and control, public and private clones were evaluated among the 100 most prevalent clones. Susac-specific clones were defined as absent from healthy and MS cohorts, over a thousand published viral clones and other ImmuneACCESS disease sequences. The public reads were run again by TCRdb, first through fastp at Q25 and then through MiXCR, and only productive beta chains were kept. Each CDR3 protein appears once, grouped with its most common genes and DNA. V and J calls and clone size were set by TCRdb, not the authors. This sample gives 130,000 to 150,000 distinct CDR3 sequences in total; 94% of them show up just once. The top ten clonotypes cover about 0.25% of the sample.

The specimen sequenced was CD8+ T cells from PBMCs. This receptor was obtained from a human donor in good health.

The DNA reads as follows: TGTGCCTGGAGTGGCAGGGCCTATGAAGCTTTCTTT. Its product reads: CAWSGRAYEAFF. The chain is made from TRBV30 and TRBJ1-1; the D gene is possibly TRBD1, with 5 bases matching. Its CDR3 holds 12 amino acids, cysteine through phenylalanine. Only the CDR3 part of the read is kept: 36 bases, read in frame from the first base. Via the germline V gene (reference sequence), CDR1 is GTSNPN and CDR2 SVGIG. V is reduced by 1 base and J by 7 bases, leaving a spacing of 10 bases between them.